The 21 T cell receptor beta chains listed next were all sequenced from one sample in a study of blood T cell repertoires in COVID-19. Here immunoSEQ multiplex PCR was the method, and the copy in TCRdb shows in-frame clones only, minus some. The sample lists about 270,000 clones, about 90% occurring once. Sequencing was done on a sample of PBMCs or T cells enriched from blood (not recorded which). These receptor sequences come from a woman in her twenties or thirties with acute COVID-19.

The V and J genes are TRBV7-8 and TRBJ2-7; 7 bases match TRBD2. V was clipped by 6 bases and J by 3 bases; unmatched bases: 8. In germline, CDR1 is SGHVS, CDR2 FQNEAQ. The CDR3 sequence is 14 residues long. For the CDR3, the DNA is TGTGCCAGCAGTTCTGGGGAGGGCCACTACGAGCAGTACTTC. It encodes CASSSGEGHYEQYF. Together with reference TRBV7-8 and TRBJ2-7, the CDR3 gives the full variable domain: GAGVSQSPRYKVAKRGQDVALRCDPISGHVSLFWYQQALGQGPEFLTYFQNEAQLDKSGLPSDRFFAERPEGSVSTLKIQRTQQEDSAVYLCASSSGEGHYEQYFGPGTRLTVT.

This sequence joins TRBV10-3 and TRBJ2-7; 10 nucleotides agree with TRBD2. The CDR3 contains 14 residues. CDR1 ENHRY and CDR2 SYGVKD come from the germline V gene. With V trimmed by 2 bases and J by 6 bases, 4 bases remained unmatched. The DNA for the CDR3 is TGTGCCATCAGTGAGGTTCCTAGCGGGAGCGAGCAGTACTTC. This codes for CAISEVPSGSEQYF.

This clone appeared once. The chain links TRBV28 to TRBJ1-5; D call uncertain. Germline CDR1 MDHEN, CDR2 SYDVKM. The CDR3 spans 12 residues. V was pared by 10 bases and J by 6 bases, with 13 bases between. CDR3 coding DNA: TGTGCCACTCACCGGGCGGGTCAGCCCCAGCATTTT. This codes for CATHRAGQPQHF. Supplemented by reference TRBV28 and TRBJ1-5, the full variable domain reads DVKVTQSSRYLVKRTGEKVFLECVQDMDHENMFWYRQDPGLGLRLIYFSYDVKMKEKGDIPEGYSVSREKKERFSLILESASTNQTSMYLCATHRAGQPQHFGDGTRLSIL.

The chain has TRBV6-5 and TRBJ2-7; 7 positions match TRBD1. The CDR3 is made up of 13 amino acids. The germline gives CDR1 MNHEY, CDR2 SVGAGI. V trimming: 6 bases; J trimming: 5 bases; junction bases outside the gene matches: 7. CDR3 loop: CASRVTGVHEQYF. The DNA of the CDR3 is TGTGCCAGCAGGGTTACAGGGGTTCACGAGCAGTACTTC.

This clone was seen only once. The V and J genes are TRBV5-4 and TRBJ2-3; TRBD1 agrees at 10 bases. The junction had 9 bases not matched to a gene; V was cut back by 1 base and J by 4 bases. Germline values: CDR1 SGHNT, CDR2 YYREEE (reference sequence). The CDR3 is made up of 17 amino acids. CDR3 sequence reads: CASSLNVIGQGADTQYF. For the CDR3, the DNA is TGTGCCAGCAGCTTGAATGTTATAGGACAGGGGGCAGATACGCAGTATTTT.

Here the CDR3 DNA reads TGTGCCAGTAGTCCAGTCCGAGGGGGCAGGGCCAAAAACATTCAGTACTTC. Amino acids: CASSPVRGGRAKNIQYF. V usage is TRBV19 and J usage is TRBJ2-4; 7 bases are a match to TRBD1. With V trimmed by 5 bases and J by 1 base, 11 bases remained unmatched. The V gene's germline CDR1 is LNHDA and CDR2 SQIVND (reference sequence). CDR3 length: 17 residues.

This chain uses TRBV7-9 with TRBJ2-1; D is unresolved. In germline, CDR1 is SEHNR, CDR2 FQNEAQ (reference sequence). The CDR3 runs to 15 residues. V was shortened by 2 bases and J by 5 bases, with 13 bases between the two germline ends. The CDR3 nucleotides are TGTGCCAGCAGCTTATTGGAGCTCCCCAACAATGAGCAGTTCTTC. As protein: CASSLLELPNNEQFF.

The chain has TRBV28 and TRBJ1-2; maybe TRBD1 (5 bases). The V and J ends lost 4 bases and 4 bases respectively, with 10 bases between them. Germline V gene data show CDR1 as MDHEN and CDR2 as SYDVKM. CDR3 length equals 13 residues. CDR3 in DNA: TGTGCCAGCAGTTCTGGACACTTCTATGGCTACACCTTC. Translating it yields CASSSGHFYGYTF.

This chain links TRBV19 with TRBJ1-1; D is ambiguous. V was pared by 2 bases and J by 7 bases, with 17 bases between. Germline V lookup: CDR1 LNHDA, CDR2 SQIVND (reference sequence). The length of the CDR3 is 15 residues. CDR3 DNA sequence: TGTGCCAGTAGTATAAAGTTTGGAGGCGCTTTTGAAGCTTTCTTT. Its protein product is CASSIKFGGAFEAFF.

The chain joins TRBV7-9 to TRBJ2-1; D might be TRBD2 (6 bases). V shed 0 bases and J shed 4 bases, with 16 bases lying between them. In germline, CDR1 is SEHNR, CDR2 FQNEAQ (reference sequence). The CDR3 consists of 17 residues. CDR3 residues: CASSLASLLALYNEQFF. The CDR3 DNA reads TGTGCCAGCAGCTTAGCCAGTTTACTAGCATTATACAATGAGCAGTTCTTC.

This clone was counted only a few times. The CDR3 DNA follows: TGTGCCAGCAGCCTCTCTTCCGGGACAGGGGTTGATGAGCAGTTCTTC. Residues: CASSLSSGTGVDEQFF. This chain uses TRBV9 with TRBJ2-1, with 10 bases lining up with TRBD1. Losses at the gene ends were 4 bases for V and 8 bases for J; bases not matched to a gene: 12. The CDR3 has 16 residues. Germline-derived CDR1 and CDR2 are SGDLS and YYNGEE.

The CDR3 nucleotides read TGCGCCAGCAGCCTAAAGACTAGCGCTAAGTACGAGCAGTACTTC. Translated: CASSLKTSAKYEQYF. The chain links TRBV5-1 to TRBJ2-7; TRBD2 matches at 8 bases. CDR1 is SGHRS and CDR2 is YFSETQ in the germline V gene. The V segment lost 4 bases and the J segment 4 bases; nucleotides outside the gene matches: 10. There are 15 residues in the CDR3.

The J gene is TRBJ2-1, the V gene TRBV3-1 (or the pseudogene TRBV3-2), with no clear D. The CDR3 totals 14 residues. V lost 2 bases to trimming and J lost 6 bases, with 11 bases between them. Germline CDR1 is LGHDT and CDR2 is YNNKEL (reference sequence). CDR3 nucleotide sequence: TGTGCCAGCAGCCAAACTACTCTTTCCAATGAGCAGTTCTTC. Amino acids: CASSQTTLSNEQFF.

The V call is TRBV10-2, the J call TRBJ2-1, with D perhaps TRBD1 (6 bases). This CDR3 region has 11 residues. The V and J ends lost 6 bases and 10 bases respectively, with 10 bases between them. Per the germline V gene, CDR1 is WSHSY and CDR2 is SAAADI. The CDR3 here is CASSAGTEQFF. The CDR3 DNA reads TGCGCCAGCAGCGCCGGGACAGAGCAGTTCTTC.

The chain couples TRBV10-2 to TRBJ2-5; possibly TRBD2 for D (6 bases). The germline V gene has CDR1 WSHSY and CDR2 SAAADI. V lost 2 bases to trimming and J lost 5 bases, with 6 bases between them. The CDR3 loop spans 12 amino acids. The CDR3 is CASSEGGETQYF. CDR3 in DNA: TGCGCCAGCAGTGAGGGAGGGGAGACCCAGTACTTC.

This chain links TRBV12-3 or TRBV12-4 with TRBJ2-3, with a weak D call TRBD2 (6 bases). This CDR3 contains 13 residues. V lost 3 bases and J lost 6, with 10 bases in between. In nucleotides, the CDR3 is TGTGCCAGCAGTTTCGGGGGAGACGATACGCAGTATTTT. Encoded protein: CASSFGGDDTQYF.

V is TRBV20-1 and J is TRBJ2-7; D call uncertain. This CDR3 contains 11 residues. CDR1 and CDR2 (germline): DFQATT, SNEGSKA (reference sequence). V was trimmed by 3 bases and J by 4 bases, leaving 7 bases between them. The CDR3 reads CSASEAYEQYF. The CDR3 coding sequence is TGCAGTGCTAGCGAGGCGTACGAGCAGTACTTC.

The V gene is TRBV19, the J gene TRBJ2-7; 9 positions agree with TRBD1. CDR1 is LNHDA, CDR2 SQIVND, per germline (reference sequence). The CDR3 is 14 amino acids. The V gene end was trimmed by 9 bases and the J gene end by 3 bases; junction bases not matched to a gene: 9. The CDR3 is CASSNDRGVYEQYF. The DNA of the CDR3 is TGTGCCAGCTCCAACGACAGGGGGGTCTACGAGCAGTACTTC.

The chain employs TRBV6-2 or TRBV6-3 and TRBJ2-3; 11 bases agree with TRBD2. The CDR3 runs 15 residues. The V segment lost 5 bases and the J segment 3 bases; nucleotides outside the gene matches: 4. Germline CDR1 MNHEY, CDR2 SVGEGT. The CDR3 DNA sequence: TGTGCCAGCAGTCTAGCGGGAGGAGTAACAGATACGCAGTATTTT. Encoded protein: CASSLAGGVTDTQYF.

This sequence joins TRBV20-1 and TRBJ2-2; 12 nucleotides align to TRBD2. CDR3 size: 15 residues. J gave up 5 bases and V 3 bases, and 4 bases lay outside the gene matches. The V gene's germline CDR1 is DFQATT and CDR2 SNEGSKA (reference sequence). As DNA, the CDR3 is TGCAGTGCTAGTACTAGCGGGAGGCGAACCGGGGAGCTGTTTTTT. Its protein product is CSASTSGRRTGELFF.

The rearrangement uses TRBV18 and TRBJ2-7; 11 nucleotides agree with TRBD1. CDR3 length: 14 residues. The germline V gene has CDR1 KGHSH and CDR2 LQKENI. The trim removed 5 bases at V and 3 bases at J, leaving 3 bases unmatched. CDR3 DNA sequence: TGTGCCAGCTCATCCGGGACAGGGGGCTACGAGCAGTACTTC. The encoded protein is CASSSGTGGYEQYF.